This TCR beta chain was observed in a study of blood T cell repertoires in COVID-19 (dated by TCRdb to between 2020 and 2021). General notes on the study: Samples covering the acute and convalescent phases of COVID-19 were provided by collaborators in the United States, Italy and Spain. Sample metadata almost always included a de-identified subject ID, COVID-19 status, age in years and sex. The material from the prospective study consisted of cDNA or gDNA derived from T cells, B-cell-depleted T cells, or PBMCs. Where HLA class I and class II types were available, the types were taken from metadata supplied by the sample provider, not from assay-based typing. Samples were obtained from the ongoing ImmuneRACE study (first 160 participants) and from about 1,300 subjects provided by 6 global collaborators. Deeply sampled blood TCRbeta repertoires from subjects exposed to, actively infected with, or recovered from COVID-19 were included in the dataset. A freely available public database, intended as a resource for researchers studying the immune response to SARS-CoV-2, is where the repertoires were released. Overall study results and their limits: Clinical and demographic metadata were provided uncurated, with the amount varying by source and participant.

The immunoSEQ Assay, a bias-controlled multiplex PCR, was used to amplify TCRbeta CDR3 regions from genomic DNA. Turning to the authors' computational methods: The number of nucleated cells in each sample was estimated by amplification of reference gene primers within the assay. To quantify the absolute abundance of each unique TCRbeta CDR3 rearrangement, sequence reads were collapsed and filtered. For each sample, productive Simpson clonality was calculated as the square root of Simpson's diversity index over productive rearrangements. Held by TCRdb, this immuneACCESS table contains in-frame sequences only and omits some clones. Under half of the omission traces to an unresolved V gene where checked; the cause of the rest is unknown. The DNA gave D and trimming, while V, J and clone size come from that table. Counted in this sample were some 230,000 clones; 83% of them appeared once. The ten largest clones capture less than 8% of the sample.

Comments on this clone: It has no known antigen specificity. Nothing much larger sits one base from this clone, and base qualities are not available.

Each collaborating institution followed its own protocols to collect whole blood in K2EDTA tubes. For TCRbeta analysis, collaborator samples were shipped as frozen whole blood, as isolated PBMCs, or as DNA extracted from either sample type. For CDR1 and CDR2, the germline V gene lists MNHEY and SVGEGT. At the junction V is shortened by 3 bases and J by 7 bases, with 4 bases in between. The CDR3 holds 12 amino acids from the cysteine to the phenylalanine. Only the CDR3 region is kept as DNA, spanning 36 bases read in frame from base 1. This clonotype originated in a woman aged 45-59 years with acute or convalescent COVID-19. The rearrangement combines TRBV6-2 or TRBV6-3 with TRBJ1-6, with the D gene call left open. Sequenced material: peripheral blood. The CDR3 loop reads CASSYLNSPLHF. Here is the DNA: TGTGCCAGCAGTTATCTGAATTCACCCCTCCACTTT.